This T cell receptor (beta chain) originates from a study of cytomegalovirus exposure and HLA in healthy donors. Across the whole study: Of several hundred genotyped donors, roughly 81% clustered with self-reported Caucasian donors. Findings of the study overall: Some TCR beta chains (about 170 of them) were listed as cytomegalovirus-associated. A later analysis appeared to link common viral pathogens to several of the most significant clusters.

In the case of this clone: Its target is not known.

Though nominally healthy at sampling, donors likely had unrecorded immune exposures. The PCR had 60 Vbeta and 13 Jbeta primers. TCRdb's table, derived via immunoSEQ multiplex PCR, lists solely in-frame clones and lacks some. Altogether roughly 240,000 clones are present, over 75% being singletons, with the ten largest covering about 0.47%. The CDR3 covers 14 residues. J lost 3 bases, V lost 3 bases, and 3 bases had no gene match. The V gene's germline CDR1 is MGHRA and CDR2 YSYEKL. The V and J genes are TRBV4-1 and TRBJ2-5; 8 nucleotides match TRBD2. The clonotype comes from a boy aged 10-17 years in good health and CMV-seronegative. Sample: PBMCs. The DNA of the CDR3 is TGCGCCAGCAGCCACTCGGGGGGGGAAGAGACCCAGTACTTC. Amino acid sequence: CASSHSGGEETQYF.